These T cell receptor beta chains were read from a single sample in a study of T cell responses to AZD1222 COVID-19 vaccine. Clones were read by immunoSEQ multiplex PCR, and TCRdb kept only the in-frame ones, dropping some. Among around 200,000 clones listed, around nine tenths were seen once. The material was peripheral blood, obtained 28 days after the second AZD1222 dose. The receptor set was obtained from an adult who received the AZD1222 COVID-19 vaccine. The CDR3 runs from the conserved cysteine through the conserved F or W. A D gene is named only where the DNA matches it firmly. Size is omitted from some rows. Given values are once, few, many or a class for expanded clones.

TRBJ2-3	TRBV5-4	.	.	TGTGCCAGCAGCCGGGACCGGGGATCGGATACGCAGTATTTT	CASSRDRGSDTQYF
TRBJ2-2	TRBV27	.	TRBD1	TGTGCCAGCAGTTCTGTCGGACAGGGTTACACCGGGGAGCTGTTTTTT	CASSSVGQGYTGELFF
TRBJ2-3	TRBV7-2	.	.	TGTGCCAGCAGACAACAGGGCGTGATGACAGATACGCAGTATTTT	CASRQQGVMTDTQYF
TRBJ1-3	TRBV23-1	.	.	TGCGCCAGCAGTCAATCTGGACTGACGAGCTCTGGAAACACCATATATTTT	CASSQSGLTSSGNTIYF
TRBJ2-1	TRBV5-1	few	TRBD2	TGCGCCAGCAGCTTGGATACTAGCGGGAGGGCCGCGGTGAACAATGAGCAGTTCTTC	CASSLDTSGRAAVNNEQFF
TRBJ1-5	TRBV28	.	TRBD1	TGTGCCAGCAGTGAACACAGGGGAAGCAATCAGCCCCAGCATTTT	CASSEHRGSNQPQHF
TRBJ2-3	TRBV18	few	TRBD2	TGTGCCAGCTCACCAAGAAGCGGGAGGGCCAAAGTAGATACGCAGTATTTT	CASSPRSGRAKVDTQYF
TRBJ1-2	TRBV4-1	once	.	TGCGCCAGCAGCCTTTTACCCTTTGGGTATGGCTACACCTTC	CASSLLPFGYGYTF
TRBJ1-2	TRBV10-3	.	TRBD1	TGTGCCATCAAGGGGGCTGATGGCTACACCTTC	CAIKGADGYTF
TRBJ2-5	TRBV6-5	.	.	TGTGCCAGTTTCCCCTGCACGACCCAGTACTTC	CASFPCTTQYF
TRBJ2-1	TRBV7-2	.	.	TGTGCCAGCAGCTGGGACGGCCCCAATGAGCAGTTCTTC	CASSWDGPNEQFF
TRBJ1-1	TRBV5-4	.	.	TGTGCCAGCAGCTTCGGGGAGACACCGAACACTGAAGCTTTCTTT	CASSFGETPNTEAFF
TRBJ2-4	TRBV28	.	TRBD1	TGTGCCAGCAGCTTTCTCCAGGGGGCTAGGGACATTCAGTACTTC	CASSFLQGARDIQYF
TRBJ2-2	TRBV25-1	.	TRBD2	TGTGCCAGCAGTGTAGCGGGAGGGCGAACCGGGGAGCTGTTTTTT	CASSVAGGRTGELFF
TRBJ2-4	TRBV9	.	.	TGTGCCAGCAGCGTAGGACAGGACCAAGACATTCAGTACTTC	CASSVGQDQDIQYF
TRBJ2-1	TRBV7-2	.	.	TGTGCCAGCAGCTTAGTCGCAGATAATTACAATGAGCAGTTCTTC	CASSLVADNYNEQFF
TRBJ2-5	TRBV7-9	.	TRBD1	TGTGCCAGCAGCTCTCAGGAGACAGGGGGAGAGACCCAGTACTTC	CASSSQETGGETQYF
TRBJ1-5	TRBV19	.	TRBD1	TGTGCCAGTAGTCCGCTGTCCGGACAGGGTAGCCAGCCCCAGCATTTT	CASSPLSGQGSQPQHF
TRBJ2-1	TRBV7-3	once	.	TGTGCCAGCAGCTTATCGTCGGGACACCCTTCCAATGAGCAGTTCTTC	CASSLSSGHPSNEQFF
TRBJ1-1	TRBV27	.	TRBD1	TGTGCCAGCAGTTACGCTGGGACAGGGGAGGACACTGAAGCTTTCTTT	CASSYAGTGEDTEAFF
TRBJ2-7	TRBV7-9	.	TRBD1	TGTGCCAGCAGGCCGGGGACAGCGGAATACGAGCAGTACTTC	CASRPGTAEYEQYF
TRBJ2-2	TRBV7-2	.	.	TGTGCCAGTCCCGCCCTACAGGGCTCGAACAGGGCCGGGGAGCTGTTTTTT	CASPALQGSNRAGELFF
TRBJ2-2	TRBV11-2	.	.	TGTGCCAGCAGCTTAGATTGGTCGTCCGGGGAGCTGTTTTTT	CASSLDWSSGELFF
TRBJ2-5	TRBV27	once	.	TGTGCCAGCAGAAGCAAAAGGGAGACCCAGTACTTC	CASRSKRETQYF
TRBJ2-1	TRBV9	.	TRBD1	TGTGCCAGCAGCGTAGATCCAGGGGGAATAGTCGATGAGCAGTTCTTC	CASSVDPGGIVDEQFF
TRBJ2-3	TRBV18	.	TRBD2	TGTGCCAGCTCACCACCGACTAGCGAAAGACAGGCAGATACGCAGTATTTT	CASSPPTSERQADTQYF
TRBJ1-1	TRBV7-8	.	.	TGTGCCAGCAGTCTCATGCAGGAGAACACTGAAGCTTTCTTT	CASSLMQENTEAFF
TRBJ2-7	TRBV7-2	.	.	TGTGCCAGCAGCTTAGCTCGGCAGTACGAGCAGTACTTC	CASSLARQYEQYF
TRBJ1-1	TRBV6-5	.	.	TGTGCCAGCAGTCGCAGGGCCCCGAACACTGAAGCTTTCTTT	CASSRRAPNTEAFF
TRBJ2-7	TRBV28	once	TRBD2	TGTGCCAGCATCGCGGGAGTTGGGTCCTACGAGCAGTACTTC	CASIAGVGSYEQYF
TRBJ2-1	TRBV5-1	.	.	TGCGCCAGCAGCTCGGGGTACAATGAGCAGTTCTTC	CASSSGYNEQFF
TRBJ2-3	TRBV19	.	.	TGTGCCAGTAGCTCGGGACCGCAGGCTACGCAGTATTTT	CASSSGPQATQYF
TRBJ1-1	TRBV2	.	TRBD1	TGTGCCAGTCGCAGGGGGCCAGACACTGAAGCTTTCTTT	CASRRGPDTEAFF
TRBJ2-5	TRBV5-1	.	.	TGCGCCAGCAGCTTGGAGGGGCGGTCATGGCAAGAGACCCAGTACTTC	CASSLEGRSWQETQYF
TRBJ2-1	TRBV7-9	.	.	TGTGCCAGCAGCTTAGGGTACAATGAGCAGTTCTTC	CASSLGYNEQFF
TRBJ1-5	TRBV19	once	TRBD1	TGTGCCAGTAGGACAGGGGTCAATCAGCCCCAGCATTTT	CASRTGVNQPQHF
TRBJ2-1	TRBV4-3	.	.	TGCGCCAGCAGCCAAGATACGGCAGGGAGCTCCTACAATGAGCAGTTCTTC	CASSQDTAGSSYNEQFF
TRBJ2-5	TRBV5-1	.	TRBD2	TGCGCCAGCAGCCCGGGGGAGGGTCCCCCGTACTTC	CASSPGEGPPYF
TRBJ2-1	TRBV28	.	TRBD2	TGTGCCAGCAGTTTTCCCTCAAAACTAGCGGGAGGGCTAAATGAGCAGTTCTTC	CASSFPSKLAGGLNEQFF
TRBJ2-7	TRBV12-3/TRBV12-4	.	.	TGTGCCAGCAGTTTAAGACTAGACGAGCAGTACTTC	CASSLRLDEQYF
TRBJ1-5	TRBV6-2/TRBV6-3	.	.	TGTGCCAGCAGTACCTCAACTAGCAATCAGCCCCAGCATTTT	CASSTSTSNQPQHF
TRBJ1-1	TRBV10-3	once	.	TGTGCCATCAGTGTAGGTCAGGGGAACACTGAAGCTTTCTTT	CAISVGQGNTEAFF
TRBJ1-5	TRBV27	.	.	TGTGCCAGCAAGTCTCCGGGACGTAATCAGCCCCAGCATTTT	CASKSPGRNQPQHF
TRBJ1-1	TRBV19	.	.	TGTGCCAGTAGTTCCCACACTATCCCTGAAGCTTTCTTT	CASSSHTIPEAFF
TRBJ1-6	TRBV3-1/TRBV3-2	few	.	TGTGCCAGCAGCCAAGATCTGGGGAGCTCCTATAATTCACCCCTCCACTTT	CASSQDLGSSYNSPLHF
TRBJ1-5	TRBV19	.	.	TGTGCCAGTAAGAGGACAGAACCTTATAGCAATCAGCCCCAGCATTTT	CASKRTEPYSNQPQHF
TRBJ1-1	TRBV30	.	.	TGTGCCTGGAGTCAAGGAGAAGCTTTCTTT	CAWSQGEAFF
TRBJ2-7	TRBV2	.	TRBD2	TGTGCCAGCACCCCCTGGGGACTAGCGACCTACGAGCAGTACTTC	CASTPWGLATYEQYF
TRBJ1-2	TRBV28	.	.	TGTGCCAGCAGTCTCACCCCGGCGGCCCCCTTTGGCTACACCTTC	CASSLTPAAPFGYTF
TRBJ2-3	TRBV5-1	.	.	TGCGCCAGCAGCCTAGGGTATAGGACAGATACGCAGTATTTT	CASSLGYRTDTQYF
TRBJ1-2	TRBV5-4	few	.	TGTGCCAGCAGCTTGGGTCTCTATGGCTACACCTTC	CASSLGLYGYTF
TRBJ2-3	TRBV5-4	.	.	TGTGCCAGCAGCTTGGATCTAGGAAGCACAGATACGCAGTATTTT	CASSLDLGSTDTQYF
TRBJ1-3	TRBV19	.	.	TGTGCCAGTCGGCACACCATATATTTT	CASRHTIYF
TRBJ2-7	TRBV5-1	.	TRBD2	TGCGCCAGCAGCTCACTAGCGGGGGCACGGGAGCAGTACTTC	CASSSLAGAREQYF